The 19 T cell receptor beta chains listed next were all sequenced from one sample in a study of T cell responses to AZD1222 COVID-19 vaccine. Assay: immunoSEQ multiplex PCR; the TCRdb copy retains only in-frame clones and omits some. The table lists about 140,000 clones, roughly nine tenths of them singletons. Sequencing was performed on peripheral blood, taken 28 days after the second dose of the MenACWY control vaccine. These receptors originate from an adult who received the MenACWY meningococcal vaccine as a control.

V gene TRBV3-1 (or the pseudogene TRBV3-2) combines with J gene TRBJ2-3; D possibly corresponds to TRBD2 (7 bases). The germline gives CDR1 LGHDT, CDR2 YNNKEL (reference sequence). V dropped 6 bases and J dropped 6 bases, with 16 bases sitting between them. There are 14 residues in the CDR3. This CDR3 reads CASRPRGAQDTQYF. The CDR3 DNA sequence: TGTGCCAGCAGGCCACGGGGGGCGCAGGATACGCAGTATTTT.

This chain links TRBV7-2 with TRBJ2-7, with D hard to call. The CDR3 is made up of 14 amino acids. Trimming removed 1 base from V and 6 bases from J, with 13 bases in between. The germline gives CDR1 SGHTA, CDR2 FQGNSA. CDR3 sequence reads: CASSLVEDVLEQYF. In DNA, the CDR3 is TGTGCCAGCAGCTTAGTCGAGGATGTCCTCGAGCAGTACTTC.

This chain joins TRBV6-2 or TRBV6-3 and TRBJ2-4; 7 bases line up with TRBD2. This CDR3 is 13 amino acids long. Germline V gene data show CDR1 as MNHEY and CDR2 as SVGEGT. Trimming cost V 5 bases and J 7 bases; bases outside gene matches: 5. The CDR3: CASSQSGINIQYF. CDR3 bases: TGTGCCAGCAGTCAGAGCGGGATTAACATTCAGTACTTC.

The chain is built from TRBV5-5 and TRBJ1-6; D is unclear. Germline V lookup: CDR1 SGHKS, CDR2 YYEKEE (reference sequence). V gave up 6 bases and J gave up 9 bases, with 10 bases separating them. This CDR3 has 12 amino acids. The CDR3 nucleotides read TGTGCCAGCACTCTCCCGCCTTCACCCCTCCACTTT. It encodes CASTLPPSPLHF.

This sequence joins TRBV7-9 and TRBJ2-5; 12 bases are a match to TRBD2. This CDR3 is built from 15 residues. Germline values: CDR1 SEHNR, CDR2 FQNEAQ (reference sequence). Germline trimming cut 1 base from V and 3 bases from J; bases unmatched to any gene: 0. The CDR3 DNA is TGTGCCAGCAGCTTAGGGACTAGCGGGGAAGAGACCCAGTACTTC. Translating gives CASSLGTSGEETQYF.

The gene calls are TRBV2 and TRBJ2-5; 8 bases are a match to TRBD2. V shed 1 base, J shed 2 bases, and the junction held 6 bases outside the gene matches. Germline V gene sequence: CDR1 SNHLY, CDR2 FYNNEI. The CDR3 sequence is 16 residues long. The CDR3 DNA reads TGTGCCAGCAGTGAAGTCTTGACGGGAGGGCAAGAGACCCAGTACTTC. Its translation is CASSEVLTGGQETQYF. The whole variable domain, remainder taken from reference TRBV2 and TRBJ2-5, is EPEVTQTPSHQVTQMGQEVILRCVPISNHLYFYWYRQILGQKVEFLVSFYNNEISEKSEIFDDQFSVERPDGSNFTLKIRSTKLEDSAMYFCASSEVLTGGQETQYFGPGTRLLVL.

The chain joins TRBV12-3 or TRBV12-4 to TRBJ1-5; no clear D gene. The CDR3 sequence is 13 residues long. With 5 bases removed from V and 11 bases from J, the gap between germline ends came to 16 bases. The CDR3, as DNA: TGTGCCAGCAGTCCAGACCCCGTCGGGGCCCAGCATTTT. This sequence encodes CASSPDPVGAQHF.

The genes are TRBV19 and TRBJ1-2; TRBD1 matches at 7 bases. The V gene's germline CDR1 is LNHDA and CDR2 SQIVND (reference sequence). V dropped 5 bases and J dropped 10; count of bases not matched to a gene: 7. This CDR3 is 12 amino acids long. CDR3 protein: CASSSGQYFYTF. The DNA for the CDR3 is TGTGCCAGTAGTTCGGGACAGTATTTCTACACCTTC.

The rearrangement joins TRBV11-2 to TRBJ2-1; possibly TRBD2 for D (5 bases). V was shortened by 5 bases and J by 7 bases, with 15 bases between the two germline ends. Germline V gene sequence: CDR1 SGHAT, CDR2 FQNNGV. The CDR3 sequence is 14 residues long. The chain's CDR3 is CASSARRGPNEQFF. CDR3 nucleotide sequence: TGTGCCAGCAGCGCACGGCGAGGGCCGAATGAGCAGTTCTTC.

The genes are TRBV6-5 and TRBJ2-3; no clear D. CDR1 and CDR2 (germline): MNHEY, SVGAGI. The CDR3 contains 12 residues. V dropped 8 bases and J dropped 4 bases, with 10 bases sitting between them. CDR3: CASVWAADTQYF. The CDR3 DNA is TGTGCCAGCGTTTGGGCCGCAGATACGCAGTATTTT.

The chain recombines TRBV6-1 with TRBJ2-7; D is undetermined. Per the germline V gene, CDR1 is MNHNS and CDR2 is SASEGT. This CDR3 spans 13 amino acids. V was clipped by 3 bases and J by 3 bases, with 9 bases between them. CDR3 protein: CASSDSSRYEQYF. CDR3 nucleotides: TGTGCCAGCAGTGATTCCTCCCGCTACGAGCAGTACTTC.

V usage is TRBV6-1 and J usage is TRBJ2-5; D is undetermined. The CDR3 sequence is 11 residues long. Germline lookup yields CDR1 MNHNS and CDR2 SASEGT. V lost 1 base and J 5 bases, leaving 2 bases between the germline ends. CDR3 bases: TGTGCCAGCAGTGAAGTGGAGACCCAGTACTTC. Its translation: CASSEVETQYF.

V gene TRBV4-1 combines with J gene TRBJ1-6; 7 bases are a match to TRBD1. The CDR3 totals 15 residues. Germline V gives CDR1 MGHRA, CDR2 YSYEKL. V trimming: 2 bases; J trimming: 7 bases; junction bases outside the gene matches: 5. The CDR3 coding sequence is TGCGCCAGCAGCCAACACCAGGGGGGGAATTCACCCCTCCACTTT. This codes for CASSQHQGGNSPLHF.

This clone was detected a few times. The chain uses TRBV5-6 and TRBJ1-6, with 12 bases identical to TRBD1. CDR3 length: 16 amino acids. The J segment lost 8 bases and the V segment lost 0 bases, leaving 3 bases of the junction unmatched. Germline CDR1 reads SGHDT; CDR2 reads YYEEEE. The CDR3 DNA reads as TGTGCCAGCAGCTTGGTGGGACAGGGGGCCGATTCACCCCTCCACTTT. This gives the protein CASSLVGQGADSPLHF.

The V gene is TRBV7-2, the J gene TRBJ2-5; 8 bases agree with TRBD1. CDR1 is SGHTA, CDR2 FQGNSA, per germline. This CDR3 has 13 residues. The J segment lost 5 bases and the V segment lost 5 bases, leaving 4 bases of the junction unmatched. CDR3 in DNA: TGTGCCAGCAGCGCGGACAGGGTGGAGACCCAGTACTTC. This encodes CASSADRVETQYF.

Only a few counts were recorded for this clone. This chain connects TRBV28 to TRBJ2-7; the match to TRBD1 covers 8 bases. Trimming cost V 4 bases and J 9 bases; bases outside gene matches: 14. Germline CDR1 and CDR2: MDHEN and SYDVKM. The CDR3 spans 15 residues. The CDR3 is CASSSLPGGALMQYF. The CDR3 region has the DNA TGTGCCAGCAGTTCACTCCCAGGGGGCGCGTTAATGCAGTACTTC.

The chain carries TRBV12-3 or TRBV12-4 and TRBJ1-2; unclear D gene. This CDR3 comprises 11 residues. Trimming took off 6 bases at V and 5 bases at J, with 7 bases between the two ends. The CDR3 protein is CASRNPYGYTF. In nucleotides, the CDR3 is TGTGCCAGCAGGAACCCTTATGGCTACACCTTC.

V usage is TRBV5-8 and J usage is TRBJ2-5; D remains ambiguous. Germline CDR1 SGHTS, CDR2 YDEGEE. The CDR3 consists of 14 residues. V lost 0 bases, J lost 7 bases, and 13 bases lay in between. The CDR3 region has the DNA TGTGCCAGCAGCTTGGCCGCCAGCCTGGGGACCCAGTACTTC. Encoded protein: CASSLAASLGTQYF.

This chain connects TRBV28 to TRBJ2-6, with a possible D match to TRBD2 (5 bases). The germline V gene has CDR1 MDHEN and CDR2 SYDVKM. V was pared by 6 bases and J by 1 base, with 13 bases between. This CDR3 is built from 16 residues. The CDR3 DNA reads as TGTGCCAGCAGCCACCCCACGGGATCTGGGGCCAACGTCCTGACTTTC. It yields the protein CASSHPTGSGANVLTF.